A single sample is the source of the 18 T cell receptor beta chains below, sequenced in a study of control samples from healthy donors and cancer patients. Profiled with immunoSEQ multiplex PCR; TCRdb holds only in-frame clones, not every one. The sample consists of roughly 120,000 clones, approximately 90% of them appearing once. Sequencing was carried out using PBMCs. These TCRs come from a woman aged 45 to 65 with colorectal cancer.

This clone has a single count. The rearrangement joins TRBV7-9 to TRBJ1-5; the D is unclear. Germline V CDR1 and CDR2: SEHNR, FQNEAQ (reference sequence). The CDR3 contains 13 residues. The V gene lost 0 bases and the J gene lost 3 bases, with 3 bases spanning the gap. Here the CDR3 DNA reads TGTGCCAGCAGCTTAGCCGTCAATCAGCCCCAGCATTTT. Its protein is CASSLAVNQPQHF. Variable domain in full (rest from reference TRBV7-9 and TRBJ1-5): DTGVSQNPRHKITKRGQNVTFRCDPISEHNRLYWYRQTLGQGPEFLTYFQNEAQLEKSRLLSDRFSAERPKGSFSTLEIQRTEQGDSAMYLCASSLAVNQPQHFGDGTRLSIL.

The chain recombines TRBV6-5 with TRBJ2-3; D is uncertain. The V end lost 2 bases, the J end lost 5 bases, and 17 bases lay between the germline ends. Germline V CDR1 and CDR2: MNHEY, SVGAGI. This CDR3 contains 16 residues. CDR3: CASSYLGPSLGDTQYF. DNA of the CDR3: TGTGCCAGCAGTTACCTTGGCCCATCACTTGGAGATACGCAGTATTTT.

The rearrangement joins TRBV19 to TRBJ1-1; TRBD1 agrees at 11 bases. Germline loops: CDR1 LNHDA, CDR2 SQIVND (reference sequence). The CDR3 extends over 14 amino acids. V was pared by 8 bases and J by 4 bases, with 6 bases of the junction left unmatched. The CDR3 region is CASVDRGRITEAFF. DNA for the CDR3: TGTGCCAGTGTGGACAGGGGGCGTATCACTGAAGCTTTCTTT.

V and J are TRBV2 and TRBJ2-2, with D maybe TRBD1 (5 bases). Germline lookup yields CDR1 SNHLY and CDR2 FYNNEI. This CDR3 spans 14 amino acids. Deletions cut 2 bases from V and 4 bases from J, with 8 bases between. CDR3 DNA sequence: TGTGCCAGCAGTGAACTAAGGGGCACCGGGGAGCTGTTTTTT. Amino acids: CASSELRGTGELFF.

CDR3 bases: TGTGCCAGCAGCTTGGTAGAAGAGACCCAGTACTTC. Protein: CASSLVEETQYF. The chain recombines TRBV5-6 with TRBJ2-5, with D hard to call. Germline loops: CDR1 SGHDT, CDR2 YYEEEE. The length of the CDR3 is 12 residues. The ends were cut back, 0 bases at V and 3 bases at J, with 3 bases in the middle.

The V call is TRBV7-9, the J call TRBJ2-5, with 7 bases that match TRBD1. CDR3 length: 15 amino acids. In germline, CDR1 is SEHNR, CDR2 FQNEAQ (reference sequence). V trimming: 1 base; J trimming: 1 base; junction bases outside the gene matches: 3. CDR3 sequence (DNA): TGTGCCAGCAGCTTAGTTGGGACAGTCCAAGAGACCCAGTACTTC. It codes for CASSLVGTVQETQYF. The full variable domain, completed using reference TRBV7-9 and TRBJ2-5, is DTGVSQNPRHKITKRGQNVTFRCDPISEHNRLYWYRQTLGQGPEFLTYFQNEAQLEKSRLLSDRFSAERPKGSFSTLEIQRTEQGDSAMYLCASSLVGTVQETQYFGPGTRLLVL.

The rearrangement links TRBV27 to TRBJ2-2; 11 positions agree with TRBD2. CDR3 size: 15 residues. V was clipped by 5 bases and J by 6 bases; unmatched bases: 5. Germline CDR1 reads MNHEY; CDR2 reads SMNVEV (reference sequence). CDR3: CASSPSGGPPGELFF. The CDR3 nucleotides read TGTGCCAGCAGTCCTAGCGGGGGGCCCCCCGGGGAGCTGTTTTTT.

The chain recombines TRBV5-1 with TRBJ1-1; a possible D gene is TRBD1 (6 bases). The CDR3 runs 15 residues. Germline CDR1 and CDR2: SGHRS and YFSETQ. V was clipped by 2 bases and J by 4 bases, with 15 bases between them. In DNA form, the CDR3 reads TGCGCCAGCAGCTTTATTGAACAGGGTAGCACTGAAGCTTTCTTT. This translates into CASSFIEQGSTEAFF. The complete variable domain, with remaining parts taken from reference TRBV5-1 and TRBJ1-1, reads KAGVTQTPRYLIKTRGQQVTLSCSPISGHRSVSWYQQTPGQGLQFLFEYFSETQRNKGNFPGRFSGRQFSNSRSEMNVSTLELGDSALYLCASSFIEQGSTEAFFGQGTRLTVV.

The rearrangement links TRBV27 to TRBJ2-3, with D tentatively TRBD1 (5 bases). The length of the CDR3 is 13 residues. The germline V gene encodes CDR1 MNHEY and CDR2 SMNVEV (reference sequence). V dropped 3 bases and J dropped 6 bases, with 10 bases sitting between them. The CDR3 region has the DNA TGTGCCAGCAGTTTTCTTTCAGGGGATACGCAGTATTTT. Encoded protein: CASSFLSGDTQYF.

This clone was recorded only once. V gene TRBV5-1 combines with J gene TRBJ2-1; 8 nucleotides agree with TRBD2. Germline-derived CDR1 and CDR2 are SGHRS and YFSETQ. CDR3 length: 15 amino acids. The trim removed 0 bases at V and 8 bases at J, leaving 7 bases unmatched. The CDR3, as DNA: TGCGCCAGCAGCTTGGATGGGACTAGTATGTATGAGCAGTTCTTC. Protein product: CASSLDGTSMYEQFF. Full variable domain (rest looked up from reference TRBV5-1 and TRBJ2-1): KAGVTQTPRYLIKTRGQQVTLSCSPISGHRSVSWYQQTPGQGLQFLFEYFSETQRNKGNFPGRFSGRQFSNSRSEMNVSTLELGDSALYLCASSLDGTSMYEQFFGPGTRLTVL.

The V gene is TRBV7-2, the J gene TRBJ1-1; 9 bases align to TRBD1. Germline V gene lookup returns CDR1 SGHTA and CDR2 FQGNSA. With 2 bases clipped from V and 3 bases from J, the junction kept 4 bases outside the gene matches. The CDR3 runs 15 residues. In nucleotides, the CDR3 is TGTGCCAGCAGCTTATGGGACAGGGCAGACACTGAAGCTTTCTTT. It specifies CASSLWDRADTEAFF. Full variable domain (remainder filled in from reference TRBV7-2 and TRBJ1-1): GAGVSQSPSNKVTEKGKDVELRCDPISGHTALYWYRQSLGQGLEFLIYFQGNSAPDKSGLPSDRFSAERTGGSVSTLTIQRTQQEDSAVYLCASSLWDRADTEAFFGQGTRLTVV.

A single count supports this clone. The chain couples TRBV28 to TRBJ1-4; D remains unclear. V was trimmed by 6 bases and J by 8 bases, leaving 16 bases between them. In germline, CDR1 is MDHEN, CDR2 SYDVKM. The CDR3 runs 14 residues. The CDR3 sequence: CASRKAGVGEKLFF. The CDR3 DNA sequence: TGTGCCAGCAGAAAGGCCGGGGTAGGAGAAAAACTGTTTTTT.

The chain recombines TRBV6-1 with TRBJ2-5; TRBD2 aligns across 14 bases. V lost 4 bases, J lost 5 bases, and 15 bases stayed unmatched. CDR1 MNHNS and CDR2 SASEGT come from the germline V gene. CDR3 length equals 19 residues. The CDR3 region has the DNA TGTGCCAGCAGTGCCTACCGCCGACTAGCGGGGGGGCTGGGGGAGACCCAGTACTTC. Amino acids: CASSAYRRLAGGLGETQYF.

The chain has TRBV24-1 and TRBJ2-1, with unresolved D. CDR1 KGHDR and CDR2 SFDVKD come from the germline V gene. The CDR3 is 14 amino acids. Trimming left V 5 bases short and J 0 bases short, with 7 bases between. The CDR3 reads CATSGSSSYNEQFF. Here the CDR3 DNA reads TGTGCCACCAGTGGCTCGAGCTCCTACAATGAGCAGTTCTTC.

The chain has TRBV6-6 and TRBJ1-3; 7 bases map to TRBD1. Germline CDR1 reads MNHNY; CDR2 reads SVGAGI (reference sequence). This CDR3 comprises 16 residues. V trimming: 2 bases; J trimming: 2 bases; junction bases outside the gene matches: 6. The CDR3 sequence: CASSYAGGEPGNTIYF. CDR3 bases: TGTGCCAGCAGTTACGCAGGGGGGGAACCTGGAAACACCATATATTTT.

CDR3 in amino acids: CASSSYHRDRGRPYEQYF. The CDR3 nucleotides are TGTGCCAGCAGCTCCTACCACCGGGACAGGGGGCGCCCCTACGAGCAGTACTTC. The genes are TRBV7-6 and TRBJ2-7; 12 bases align to TRBD1. The CDR3 runs to 18 residues. Germline V gene lookup returns CDR1 SGHVS and CDR2 FNYEAQ. The J segment lost 2 bases and the V segment lost 4 bases, leaving 12 bases of the junction unmatched.

This clone was seen only once. The V call is TRBV5-1, the J call TRBJ1-1, with D tentatively TRBD1 (6 bases). The CDR3 is 15 amino acids. Trimming removed 2 bases from V and 3 bases from J, with 14 bases in between. Germline CDR1 and CDR2: SGHRS and YFSETQ. Written as DNA, the CDR3 is TGCGCCAGCAGCTTTAGACAGGCAGAGCACACTGAAGCTTTCTTT. It is translated as CASSFRQAEHTEAFF.

The chain joins TRBV18 to TRBJ1-6; maybe TRBD1 (5 bases). The CDR3 is made up of 16 amino acids. Germline V lookup: CDR1 KGHSH, CDR2 LQKENI. The ends were cut back, 2 bases at V and 9 bases at J, with 17 bases in the middle. The CDR3 protein is CASSPSGARAGSPLHF. The CDR3 DNA is TGTGCCAGCTCACCATCTGGGGCTCGGGCTGGTTCACCCCTCCACTTT.